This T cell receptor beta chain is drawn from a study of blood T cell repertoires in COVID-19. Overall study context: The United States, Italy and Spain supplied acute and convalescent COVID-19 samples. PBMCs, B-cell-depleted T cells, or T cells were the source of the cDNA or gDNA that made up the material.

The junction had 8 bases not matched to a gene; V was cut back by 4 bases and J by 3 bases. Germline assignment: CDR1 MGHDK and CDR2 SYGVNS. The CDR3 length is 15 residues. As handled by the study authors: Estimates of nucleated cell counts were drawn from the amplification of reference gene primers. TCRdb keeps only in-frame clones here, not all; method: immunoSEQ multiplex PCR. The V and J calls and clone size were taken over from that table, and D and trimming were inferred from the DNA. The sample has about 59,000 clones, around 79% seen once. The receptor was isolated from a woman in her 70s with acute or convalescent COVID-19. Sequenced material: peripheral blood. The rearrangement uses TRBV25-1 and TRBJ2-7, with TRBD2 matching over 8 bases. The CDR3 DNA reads TGTGCCAGCAGTGCCTCCGGACTAGCCGTCTACGAGCAGTACTTC. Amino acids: CASSASGLAVYEQYF.